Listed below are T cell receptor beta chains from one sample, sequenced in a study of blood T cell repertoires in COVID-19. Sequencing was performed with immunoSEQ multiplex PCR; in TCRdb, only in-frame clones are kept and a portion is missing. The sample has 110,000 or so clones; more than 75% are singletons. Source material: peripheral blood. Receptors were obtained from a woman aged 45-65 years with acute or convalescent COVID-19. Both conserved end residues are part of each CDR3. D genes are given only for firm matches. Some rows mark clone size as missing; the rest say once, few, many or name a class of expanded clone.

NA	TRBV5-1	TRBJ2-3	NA	TGCGCCAGCAGCTTGGCTACCATCACAGATACGCAGTATTTT	CASSLATITDTQYF
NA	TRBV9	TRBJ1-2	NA	TGTGCCAGCAGCGTAGGAGGGGGGGACTATGGCCACACCTTC	CASSVGGGDYGHTF
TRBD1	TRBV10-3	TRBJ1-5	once	TGTGCCATCAGTGAGGGCCGAGGACAGGGGGTGAGTGGCAATCAGCCCCAGCATTTT	CAISEGRGQGVSGNQPQHF
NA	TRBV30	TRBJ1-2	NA	TGTGCCTGGAGTGAACCCACGCAGAGCTACACCTTC	CAWSEPTQSYTF
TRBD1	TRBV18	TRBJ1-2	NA	TGTGCCAGCTCAGCCGGGACAGGAACGTATGGCTACACCTTC	CASSAGTGTYGYTF
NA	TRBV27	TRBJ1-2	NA	TGTGCCAGCAGTTTATCCCGAGCTAACTATGGCTACACCTTC	CASSLSRANYGYTF
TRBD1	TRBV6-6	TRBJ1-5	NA	TGTGCCAGCAGACGAGGACAGGGGAACGATCAGCCCCAGCATTTT	CASRRGQGNDQPQHF
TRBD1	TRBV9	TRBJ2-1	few	TGTGCCAGCAGCCCTCGGACAGGGGCGGACAATGAGCAGTTCTTC	CASSPRTGADNEQFF
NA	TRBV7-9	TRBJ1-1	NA	TGTGCCAGCAGCGCCGGGTTGAACACTGAAGCTTTCTTT	CASSAGLNTEAFF
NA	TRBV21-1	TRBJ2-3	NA	TGTGCCAGCAGCAAACTAGCGGGAGGGCCGCGGGATACGCAGTATTTT	CASSKLAGGPRDTQYF
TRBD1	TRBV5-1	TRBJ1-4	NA	TGCGCCAGCAGCGCGCAGGGGGCGACTAATGAAAAACTGTTTTTT	CASSAQGATNEKLFF
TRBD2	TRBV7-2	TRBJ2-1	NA	TGTGCCAGCAGCCCTTATCCCGGGACTAGCGGAAACAATGAGCAGTTCTTC	CASSPYPGTSGNNEQFF
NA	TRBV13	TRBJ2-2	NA	TGTGCCAGCAGCTTGAGTCTCGGGGAGCTGTTTTTT	CASSLSLGELFF
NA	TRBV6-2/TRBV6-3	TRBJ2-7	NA	TGTGCCAGCAGCAACGGGGGACCCTCCTACGAGCAGTACTTC	CASSNGGPSYEQYF
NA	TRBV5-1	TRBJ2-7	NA	TGCGCCAGCAGCTTGGCGGGACTCTACGAGCAGTACTTC	CASSLAGLYEQYF
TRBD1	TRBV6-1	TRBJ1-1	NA	TGTGCCAGCAGTACCGGGACAGGTATACACACTGAAGCTTTCTTT	CASSTGTGIHTEAFF
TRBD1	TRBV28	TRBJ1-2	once	TGTGCCAGCAGTTCTAGGACAGGAGGAGGCTACACCTTC	CASSSRTGGGYTF
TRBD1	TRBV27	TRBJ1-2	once	TGTGCCAGCGGATCAGGGGGACACTCGTTTAACTATGGCTACACCTTC	CASGSGGHSFNYGYTF
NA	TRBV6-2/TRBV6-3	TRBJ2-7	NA	TGTGCCAGCAGTTATACAGGAGCGCCCTACGAGCAGTACTTC	CASSYTGAPYEQYF
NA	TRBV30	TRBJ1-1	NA	TGTGCCTGGAGTCCCCACCCGAGGAACACTGAAGCTTTCTTT	CAWSPHPRNTEAFF
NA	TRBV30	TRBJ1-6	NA	TGTGCCTGGAGTGTGCAGGTCGACTATAATTCACCCCTCCACTTT	CAWSVQVDYNSPLHF
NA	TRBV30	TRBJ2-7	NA	TGTGCCTGGAGTCTGGGGGGGGGCCTCTCCTACGAGCAGTACTTC	CAWSLGGGLSYEQYF
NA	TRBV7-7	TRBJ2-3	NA	TGTGCCAGCAGCTTAGATGCCCGGGGGACAGATACGCAGTATTTT	CASSLDARGTDTQYF
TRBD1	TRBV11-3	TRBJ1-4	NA	TGTGCCAGCAGCCAGGGACAGGGAACTAATGAAAAACTGTTTTTT	CASSQGQGTNEKLFF
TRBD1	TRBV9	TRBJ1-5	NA	TGTGCCAGCAGCGTAGGGGCAGGGGGTGATCGACAGCCCCAGCATTTT	CASSVGAGGDRQPQHF
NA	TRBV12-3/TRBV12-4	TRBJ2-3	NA	TGTGCCAGCAGTTTTCAAGATACGCAGTATTTT	CASSFQDTQYF
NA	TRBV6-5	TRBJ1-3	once	TGTGCCAGCAGCCCACGGGTCTTTGGAAACACCATATATTTT	CASSPRVFGNTIYF
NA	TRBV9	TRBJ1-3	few	TGTGCCAGCAGTTGGGCCGGGGAGGGAAACACCATATATTTT	CASSWAGEGNTIYF
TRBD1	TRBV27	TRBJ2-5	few	TGTGCCAGCAGTCCCTGGACAGGGCTCAGAGAGACCCAGTACTTC	CASSPWTGLRETQYF
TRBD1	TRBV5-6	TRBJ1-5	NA	TGTGCCAGCAGCTTGCACAGGGGATTACAGCCCCAGCATTTT	CASSLHRGLQPQHF
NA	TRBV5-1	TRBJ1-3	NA	TGCGCCAGCGTGGCAGGGGAAGACACCATATATTTT	CASVAGEDTIYF
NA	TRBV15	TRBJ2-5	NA	TGTGCCACCAGCAGAGATTGGGACAAAGAGACCCAGTACTTC	CATSRDWDKETQYF
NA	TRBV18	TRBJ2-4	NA	TGTGCCAGCTCACCAGAGGACAGCATAAACATTCAGTACTTC	CASSPEDSINIQYF
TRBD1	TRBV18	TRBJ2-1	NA	TGTGCCAGCTCACTACAGGGGTTTACCTACAATGAGCAGTTCTTC	CASSLQGFTYNEQFF
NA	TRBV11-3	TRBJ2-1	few	TGTGCCAGCACCTCGACTAGATACAATGAGCAGTTCTTC	CASTSTRYNEQFF
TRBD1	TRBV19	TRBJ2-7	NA	TGTGCCAGTAGTCGATCCGGGACAGGGGGTTACGAGCAGTACTTC	CASSRSGTGGYEQYF
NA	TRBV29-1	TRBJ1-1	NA	TGCAGCGTTGAGGTGGGAGGGGGCACTGAAGCTTTCTTT	CSVEVGGGTEAFF